This paragraph reports one TCR beta chain. The table came from immunoSEQ multiplex PCR; TCRdb's copy has only in-frame clones and leaves some out. The sample lists hundreds of thousands of clones; around 87% were seen once. Germline lookup yields CDR1 MDHEN and CDR2 SYDVKM. This CDR3 is 13 amino acids long. Unmatched junction bases numbered 4, after V lost 6 bases and J lost 3 bases. This sample is part of a study of shared T cell receptors in the human thymus. These data were also filed under a second study, of human thymus T cells.

This receptor was obtained from a boy in the first two years of life with a congenital heart defect. The chain links TRBV28 to TRBJ1-2, with 7 nucleotides matching TRBD1. The sequenced sample consisted of thymocytes. Here the CDR3 DNA reads TGTGCCAGCAGCGGACAGGCGCACTATGGCTACACCTTC. Its translation: CASSGQAHYGYTF.